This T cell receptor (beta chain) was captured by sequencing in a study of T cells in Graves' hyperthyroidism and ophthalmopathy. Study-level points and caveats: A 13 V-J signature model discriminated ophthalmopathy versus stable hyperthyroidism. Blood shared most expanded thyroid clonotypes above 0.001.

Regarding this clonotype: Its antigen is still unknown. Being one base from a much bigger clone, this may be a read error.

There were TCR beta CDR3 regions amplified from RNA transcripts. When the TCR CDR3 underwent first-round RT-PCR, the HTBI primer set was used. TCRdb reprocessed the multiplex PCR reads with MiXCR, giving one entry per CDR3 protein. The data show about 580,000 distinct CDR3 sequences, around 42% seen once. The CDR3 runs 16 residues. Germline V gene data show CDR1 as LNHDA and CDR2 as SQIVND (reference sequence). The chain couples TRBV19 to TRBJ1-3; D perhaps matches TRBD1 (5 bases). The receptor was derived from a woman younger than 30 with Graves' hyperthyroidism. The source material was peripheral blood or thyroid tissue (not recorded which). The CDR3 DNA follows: TGTGCCAGTGGTATGCGGTTGGGGCCAGCTGGAAACACCATATATTTT. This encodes CASGMRLGPAGNTIYF. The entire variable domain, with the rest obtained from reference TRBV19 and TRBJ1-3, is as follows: DGGITQSPKYLFRKEGQNVTLSCEQNLNHDAMYWYRQDPGQGLRLIYYSQIVNDFQKGDIAEGYSVSREKKESFPLTVTSAQKNPTAFYLCASGMRLGPAGNTIYFGEGSWLTVV.